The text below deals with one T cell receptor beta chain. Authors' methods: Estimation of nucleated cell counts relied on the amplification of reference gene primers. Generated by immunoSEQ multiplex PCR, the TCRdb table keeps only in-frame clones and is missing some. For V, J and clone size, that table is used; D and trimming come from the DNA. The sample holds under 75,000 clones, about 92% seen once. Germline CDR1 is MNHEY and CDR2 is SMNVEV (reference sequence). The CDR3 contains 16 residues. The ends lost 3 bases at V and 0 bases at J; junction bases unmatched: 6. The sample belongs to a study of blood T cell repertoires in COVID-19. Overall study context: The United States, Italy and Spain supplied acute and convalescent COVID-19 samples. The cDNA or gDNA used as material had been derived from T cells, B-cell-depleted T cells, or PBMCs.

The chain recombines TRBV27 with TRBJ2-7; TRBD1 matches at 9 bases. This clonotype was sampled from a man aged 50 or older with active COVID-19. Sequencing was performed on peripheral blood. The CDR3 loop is CASSFLGQGFSYEQYF. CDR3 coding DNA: TGTGCCAGCAGTTTCCTGGGACAGGGTTTCTCCTACGAGCAGTACTTC.